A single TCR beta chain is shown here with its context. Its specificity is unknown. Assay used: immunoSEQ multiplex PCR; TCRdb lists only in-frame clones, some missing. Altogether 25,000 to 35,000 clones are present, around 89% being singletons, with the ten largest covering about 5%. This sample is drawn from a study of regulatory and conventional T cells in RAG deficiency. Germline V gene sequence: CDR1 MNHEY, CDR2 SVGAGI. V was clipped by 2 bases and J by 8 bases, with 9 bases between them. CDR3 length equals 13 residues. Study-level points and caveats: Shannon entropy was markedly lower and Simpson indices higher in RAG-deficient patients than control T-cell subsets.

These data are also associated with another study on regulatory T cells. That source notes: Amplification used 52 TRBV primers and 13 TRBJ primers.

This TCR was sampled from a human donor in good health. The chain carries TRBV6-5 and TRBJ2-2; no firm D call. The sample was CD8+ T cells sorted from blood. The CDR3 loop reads CASSYTMGGELFF. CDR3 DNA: TGTGCCAGCAGTTACACTATGGGGGGGGAGCTGTTTTTT.